A single sample is the source of the 23 T cell receptor beta chains below, sequenced in a study of blood T cell repertoires in COVID-19. Clones were read by immunoSEQ multiplex PCR, and TCRdb kept only the in-frame ones, dropping some. Of approximately 220,000 clones in the sample, 85% to 90% were seen once. Sequenced material: PBMCs or T cells enriched from blood (not recorded which). Every receptor here comes from a man aged 25-40 years who had been exposed to COVID-19.

The J gene is TRBJ2-3, the V gene TRBV7-2, with TRBD2 matching 9 bases. Germline-derived CDR1 and CDR2 are SGHTA and FQGNSA. The CDR3 length is 16 residues. J lost 4 bases, V lost 5 bases, and 10 bases had no gene match. CDR3 region: CASSVRGGGSPDTQYF. CDR3 in DNA: TGTGCCAGCAGCGTCCGCGGGGGGGGCTCCCCAGATACGCAGTATTTT.

The chain carries TRBV6-5 and TRBJ1-4; 8 bases agree with TRBD1. There are 14 residues in the CDR3. CDR1 is MNHEY, CDR2 SVGAGI, per germline. Germline trimming cut 6 bases from V and 8 bases from J; bases unmatched to any gene: 8. The DNA of the CDR3 is TGTGCCAGCAGAGTGACAGGGGAGGGGGAAAAACTGTTTTTT. It specifies CASRVTGEGEKLFF.

The V gene is TRBV7-9, the J gene TRBJ1-1; 7 bases are a match to TRBD1. CDR3 length: 14 amino acids. The V gene's germline CDR1 is SEHNR and CDR2 FQNEAQ (reference sequence). The junction had 5 bases not matched to a gene; V was cut back by 6 bases and J by 1 base. CDR3 protein: CASSPRQGNTEAFF. The CDR3 DNA is TGTGCCAGCAGTCCCCGACAGGGGAACACTGAAGCTTTCTTT.

The chain recombines TRBV30 with TRBJ1-5; 9 bases align to TRBD1. Trimming took 2 bases from V and 7 from J; bases not matched to a gene: 3. Germline CDR1 is GTSNPN and CDR2 is SVGIG (reference sequence). The CDR3 loop spans 13 amino acids. The CDR3 DNA follows: TGTGCCTGGAGTACAGGGGGCGGGCAGCCCCAGCATTTT. It encodes CAWSTGGGQPQHF.

The V and J genes are TRBV7-3 and TRBJ2-3, with 9 bases lining up with TRBD1. The CDR3 runs to 13 residues. V was pared by 6 bases and J by 6 bases, with 4 bases of the junction left unmatched. Germline values: CDR1 SGHTA, CDR2 FQGTGA. CDR3 amino acids: CASSRTGVDTQYF. The CDR3 DNA is TGTGCCAGCAGTCGGACAGGGGTGGATACGCAGTATTTT.

This chain connects TRBV6-2 or TRBV6-3 to TRBJ1-5, with D possibly TRBD1 on 5 matching bases. Germline CDR1 is MNHEY and CDR2 is SVGEGT. Trimming cost V 4 bases and J 0 bases, with 25 bases left between them. The CDR3 consists of 20 residues. The chain's CDR3 is CASSSTSTGPWIYSNQPQHF. The DNA of the CDR3 is TGTGCCAGCAGTTCCACTTCAACAGGTCCCTGGATATATAGCAATCAGCCCCAGCATTTT.

The chain is built from TRBV19 and TRBJ2-7; TRBD2 matches 8 bases. The CDR3 spans 14 residues. V trimming: 3 bases; J trimming: 4 bases; junction bases outside the gene matches: 5. Germline CDR1 LNHDA, CDR2 SQIVND (reference sequence). CDR3 sequence: CASSMVGTSYEQYF. For the CDR3, the DNA is TGTGCCAGTAGTATGGTTGGGACTAGTTACGAGCAGTACTTC.

The V gene is TRBV29-1, the J gene TRBJ2-7; TRBD1 aligns across 10 bases. With 6 bases clipped from V and 5 bases from J, the junction kept 10 bases outside the gene matches. Germline V gene sequence: CDR1 SQVTM, CDR2 ANQGSEA. This CDR3 region has 14 residues. The chain's CDR3 is CSVDPGTGANEQYF. The CDR3, as DNA: TGCAGCGTCGACCCCGGGACAGGGGCGAACGAGCAGTACTTC.

This chain joins TRBV19 and TRBJ2-7; 7 bases agree with TRBD2. The CDR3 extends over 16 amino acids. Trimming removed 7 bases from V and 2 bases from J; junction bases left unmatched: 14. CDR1 and CDR2 from the germline V gene are LNHDA and SQIVND (reference sequence). The DNA of the CDR3 is TGTGCCAGTACCAGCCGTATTGGCGGGGGTACCTACGAGCAGTACTTC. Protein sequence: CASTSRIGGGTYEQYF. Based on the CDR3 plus reference TRBV19 and TRBJ2-7, the full variable domain is DGGITQSPKYLFRKEGQNVTLSCEQNLNHDAMYWYRQDPGQGLRLIYYSQIVNDFQKGDIAEGYSVSREKKESFPLTVTSAQKNPTAFYLCASTSRIGGGTYEQYFGPGTRLTVT.

This clone was seen only once. The V gene is TRBV29-1, the J gene TRBJ1-2, with 9 bases matching TRBD1. This CDR3 spans 17 amino acids. The V gene's germline CDR1 is SQVTM and CDR2 ANQGSEA. J gave up 2 bases and V 0 bases, and 10 bases lay outside the gene matches. The CDR3 loop reads CSVEETGQGVRNYGYTF. CDR3 nucleotide sequence: TGCAGCGTTGAAGAGACGGGACAGGGTGTTAGAAACTATGGCTACACCTTC.

The rearrangement links TRBV7-9 to TRBJ1-1; D uncertain. Looked up from germline, CDR1 is SEHNR and CDR2 is FQNEAQ (reference sequence). V lost 1 base and J 1 base, leaving 4 bases between the germline ends. This CDR3 comprises 13 residues. In nucleotides, the CDR3 is TGTGCCAGCAGCTTAGGACAGAACACTGAAGCTTTCTTT. It specifies CASSLGQNTEAFF.

The V gene is TRBV5-6, the J gene TRBJ1-1; D not resolved. V was cut by 4 bases and J by 0 bases, with 7 bases left in between. The CDR3 sequence is 13 residues long. CDR1 is SGHDT and CDR2 is YYEEEE in the germline V gene. The CDR3 region has the DNA TGTGCCAGCAGCCCGGGATTGAACACTGAAGCTTTCTTT. This codes for CASSPGLNTEAFF.

CDR3 DNA sequence: TGTGCCAGCGCGGGGGAGTACTATAGCAATCAGCCCCAGCATTTT. This encodes CASAGEYYSNQPQHF. The rearrangement joins TRBV7-2 to TRBJ1-5; weak D call: TRBD1 (5 bases). This CDR3 contains 15 residues. Trimming took 8 bases from V and 0 from J, leaving 14 bases between them. Looked up from germline, CDR1 is SGHTA and CDR2 is FQGNSA.

The chain is built from TRBV10-1 and TRBJ2-2; the D gene is possibly TRBD1 (5 bases). The CDR3 is 14 residues long. V shed 4 bases and J shed 7 bases, with 13 bases lying between them. CDR1 WNHNN and CDR2 SYGVQD come from the germline V gene (reference sequence). CDR3 residues: CASSASRQSGELFF. The CDR3 DNA reads TGCGCCAGCAGTGCAAGCAGACAGAGCGGGGAGCTGTTTTTT.

This chain links TRBV18 with TRBJ2-4; a weak D match, TRBD1 (7 bases). Germline V gene sequence: CDR1 KGHSH, CDR2 LQKENI. Trimming removed 6 bases at V and 6 bases at J, with 18 bases between. The CDR3 is 15 residues long. Here the CDR3 reads CASSPQGGGRNIQYF. The CDR3 DNA follows: TGTGCCAGCTCCCCTCAGGGGGGAGGAAGAAACATTCAGTACTTC.

This chain connects TRBV11-2 to TRBJ1-4; TRBD1 agrees at 10 bases. The trim removed 5 bases at V and 8 bases at J, leaving 5 bases unmatched. This CDR3 contains 14 residues. The V gene's germline CDR1 is SGHAT and CDR2 FQNNGV. The CDR3: CASSMGQGREKLFF. The DNA of the CDR3 is TGTGCCAGCAGCATGGGACAGGGGAGGGAAAAACTGTTTTTT.

V is TRBV5-1 and J is TRBJ1-1; D call uncertain. The germline V and J ends were trimmed by 0 bases and 4 bases, with 16 bases remaining between them. This CDR3 region has 16 residues. Germline V gene lookup returns CDR1 SGHRS and CDR2 YFSETQ. The CDR3 DNA is TGCGCCAGCAGCTTGGTTGGCCCACCACGTGTCACTGAAGCTTTCTTT. Protein sequence: CASSLVGPPRVTEAFF. Complete variable domain (other parts from reference TRBV5-1 and TRBJ1-1): KAGVTQTPRYLIKTRGQQVTLSCSPISGHRSVSWYQQTPGQGLQFLFEYFSETQRNKGNFPGRFSGRQFSNSRSEMNVSTLELGDSALYLCASSLVGPPRVTEAFFGQGTRLTVV.

The V and J genes are TRBV11-3 and TRBJ2-3; D remains unclear. This CDR3 is built from 14 residues. The V gene lost 3 bases and the J gene lost 2 bases, with 9 bases spanning the gap. The V gene's germline CDR1 is SGHNT and CDR2 YENEEA. CDR3 region: CASSFHSYTDTQYF. CDR3 nucleotides: TGTGCCAGCAGCTTTCACAGTTACACAGATACGCAGTATTTT.

This clone came up once. V usage is TRBV5-4 and J usage is TRBJ2-3, with D perhaps TRBD2 (6 bases). The CDR3 sequence is 15 residues long. Per germline, CDR1 SGHNT and CDR2 YYREEE (reference sequence). V lost 2 bases and J lost 6, with 16 bases in between. In DNA form, the CDR3 reads TGTGCCAGCAGCTTTGGGTCCCGGGGGTCCGATACGCAGTATTTT. Translation: CASSFGSRGSDTQYF.

The V and J genes are TRBV23-1 and TRBJ1-5, with 8 bases identical to TRBD1. TRBV23-1 has ORF status, its function being uncertain. The CDR3 runs 18 residues. J lost 3 bases, V lost 0 bases, and 10 bases had no gene match. The CDR3 spells CASSQSLLWTGINQPQHF. The DNA for the CDR3 is TGCGCCAGCAGTCAATCGTTACTTTGGACAGGGATCAATCAGCCCCAGCATTTT.

This clone was detected a few times. This chain joins TRBV6-2 or TRBV6-3 and TRBJ1-2; D gene uncertain. The CDR3 is 14 residues long. V was pared by 4 bases and J by 8 bases, with 17 bases between. Germline loops: CDR1 MNHEY, CDR2 SVGEGT. The CDR3 DNA reads TGTGCCAGCAGTTCCCGGGAGGGAGTCGTGGGCTACACCTTC. Translating gives CASSSREGVVGYTF.

V is TRBV19 and J is TRBJ1-5, with 7 bases that match TRBD1. The CDR3 totals 15 residues. The trim removed 2 bases at V and 7 bases at J, leaving 8 bases unmatched. The germline V gene has CDR1 LNHDA and CDR2 SQIVND (reference sequence). The CDR3 DNA reads as TGTGCCAGTAGTATACGCAAGGGGGCAAGCCAGCCCCAGCATTTT. Its protein is CASSIRKGASQPQHF.

V usage is TRBV5-1 and J usage is TRBJ2-2, with 7 bases that match TRBD1. Germline trimming cut 0 bases from V and 7 bases from J; bases unmatched to any gene: 0. CDR3 size: 13 residues. CDR1 and CDR2 (germline): SGHRS, YFSETQ. The CDR3 protein is CASSLGDSGELFF. The CDR3 DNA is TGCGCCAGCAGCTTGGGGGACAGCGGGGAGCTGTTTTTT.